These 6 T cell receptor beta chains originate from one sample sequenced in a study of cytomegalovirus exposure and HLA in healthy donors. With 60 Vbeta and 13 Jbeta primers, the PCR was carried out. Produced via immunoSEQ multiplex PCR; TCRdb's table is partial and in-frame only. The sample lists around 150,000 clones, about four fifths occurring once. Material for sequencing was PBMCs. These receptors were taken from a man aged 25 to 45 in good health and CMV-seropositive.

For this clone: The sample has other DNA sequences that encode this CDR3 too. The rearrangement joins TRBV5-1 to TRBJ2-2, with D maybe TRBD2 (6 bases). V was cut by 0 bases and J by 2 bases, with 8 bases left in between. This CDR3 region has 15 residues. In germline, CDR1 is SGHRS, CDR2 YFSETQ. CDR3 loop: CASSLAGTNTGELFF. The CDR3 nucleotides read TGCGCCAGCAGCTTGGCCGGGACTAACACCGGGGAGCTGTTTTTT.

This CDR3 reads CASSNSGRVSYEQYF. CDR3 nucleotides: TGTGCCAGCAGTAATAGCGGGAGGGTGTCCTACGAGCAGTACTTC. The chain joins TRBV28 to TRBJ2-5, with 11 bases lining up with TRBD2. The assigned J gene may be wrong: the sequence end matches TRBJ2-7 better. The CDR3 extends over 15 amino acids. Germline V gives CDR1 MDHEN, CDR2 SYDVKM.

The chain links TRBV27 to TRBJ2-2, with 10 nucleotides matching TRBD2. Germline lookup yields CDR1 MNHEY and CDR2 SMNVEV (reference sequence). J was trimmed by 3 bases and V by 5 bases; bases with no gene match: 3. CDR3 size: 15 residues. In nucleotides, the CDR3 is TGTGCCAGCAGTCTCGGACTAGCGGACACCGGGGAGCTGTTTTTT. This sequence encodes CASSLGLADTGELFF.

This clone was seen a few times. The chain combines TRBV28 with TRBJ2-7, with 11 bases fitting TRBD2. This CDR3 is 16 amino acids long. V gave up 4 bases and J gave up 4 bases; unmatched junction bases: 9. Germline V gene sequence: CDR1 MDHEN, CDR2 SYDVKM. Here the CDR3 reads CASSSASGGPSYEQYF. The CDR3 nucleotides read TGTGCCAGCAGTTCAGCTAGCGGGGGGCCCTCATACGAGCAGTACTTC.

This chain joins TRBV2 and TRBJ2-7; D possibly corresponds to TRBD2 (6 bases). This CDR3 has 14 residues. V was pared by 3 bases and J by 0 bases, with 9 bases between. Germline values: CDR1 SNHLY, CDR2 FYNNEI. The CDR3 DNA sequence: TGTGCCAGCAGTGATTGGGGGGTCTCCTACGAGCAGTACTTC. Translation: CASSDWGVSYEQYF. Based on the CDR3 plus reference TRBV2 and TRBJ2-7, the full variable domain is EPEVTQTPSHQVTQMGQEVILRCVPISNHLYFYWYRQILGQKVEFLVSFYNNEISEKSEIFDDQFSVERPDGSNFTLKIRSTKLEDSAMYFCASSDWGVSYEQYFGPGTRLTVT.

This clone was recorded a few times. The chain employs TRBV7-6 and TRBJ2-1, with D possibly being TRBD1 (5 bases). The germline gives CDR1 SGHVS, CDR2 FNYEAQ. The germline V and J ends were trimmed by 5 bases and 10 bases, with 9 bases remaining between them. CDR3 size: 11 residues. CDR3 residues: CASSPGFEQFF. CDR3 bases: TGTGCCAGCAGCCCAGGGTTCGAGCAGTTCTTC.